The 8 T cell receptor beta chains below all came from one sample that was sequenced in a study of T cells in Graves' hyperthyroidism and ophthalmopathy. The TCR beta CDR3 regions underwent amplification using RNA transcripts as the source. Carried out on the TCR CDR3, a first-round RT-PCR used the HTBI primer set. Each CDR3 protein is one row after TCRdb ran MiXCR on the multiplex PCR reads. Among 700,000 or so distinct CDR3 sequences, about 15% were seen once, and the ten largest hold roughly 8%. The specimen was blood. The receptors were sampled from a man younger than 35 with Graves' hyperthyroidism.

This clonotype was seen many times. The chain joins TRBV28 to TRBJ2-3; D is unresolved. This CDR3 is built from 13 residues. Trimming stripped 7 bases from V and 0 bases from J, with 8 bases between. CDR1 and CDR2 from the germline V gene are MDHEN and SYDVKM. CDR3 nucleotides: TGTGCCAGCACGCCCGCTAGCACAGATACGCAGTATTTT. Its protein is CASTPASTDTQYF.

This clonotype was seen repeatedly, ten times or more. The chain links TRBV5-1 to TRBJ2-1; 13 bases line up with TRBD2. V was clipped by 6 bases and J by 6 bases; unmatched bases: 6. The CDR3 totals 15 residues. Germline assignment: CDR1 SGHRS and CDR2 YFSETQ. This chain's CDR3 is CASIPGLAGRNEQFF. The CDR3, as DNA: TGCGCCAGCATACCGGGACTAGCGGGACGCAATGAGCAGTTCTTC.

This clonotype was observed many times. The V call is TRBV6-1, the J call TRBJ1-5, with D perhaps TRBD1 (5 bases). Germline V lookup: CDR1 MNHNS, CDR2 SASEGT. V lost 8 bases and J 7 bases, leaving 12 bases between the germline ends. CDR3 size: 12 residues. CDR3 loop: CASRRVGQPQHF. The CDR3 coding sequence is TGTGCCAGCCGCAGGGTTGGCCAGCCCCAGCATTTT.

This chain uses TRBV28 with TRBJ1-4; D is undetermined. This CDR3 comprises 11 residues. Germline V gene lookup returns CDR1 MDHEN and CDR2 SYDVKM. V was clipped by 4 bases and J by 12 bases, with 9 bases between them. The DNA of the CDR3 is TGTGCCAGCAGTTCAGTGGCGGAACTGTTTTTT. Protein product: CASSSVAELFF.

The rearrangement uses TRBV10-3 and TRBJ2-7; D is unclear. The CDR3 extends over 16 amino acids. Trimming cost V 7 bases and J 3 bases, with 22 bases left between them. Germline values: CDR1 ENHRY, CDR2 SYGVKD. The CDR3, as DNA: TGTGCCATCAACGAATCCCCGGGCTCCGAAGGCTACGAGCAGTACTTC. Amino acids: CAINESPGSEGYEQYF.

This clonotype was seen many times. This chain links TRBV7-9 with TRBJ2-7, with unresolved D. The CDR3 is made up of 14 amino acids. Germline-derived CDR1 and CDR2 are SEHNR and FQNEAQ (reference sequence). V was trimmed by 5 bases and J by 7 bases, leaving 18 bases between them. This chain's CDR3 is CASSLVKGHGEQYF. CDR3 coding DNA: TGTGCCAGCAGCCTTGTGAAAGGGCACGGGGAGCAGTACTTC.

The table lists this clonotype with many counts. The V gene is TRBV30, the J gene TRBJ2-1, with TRBD2 matching over 8 bases. CDR3 length: 13 residues. V trimming: 2 bases; J trimming: 9 bases; junction bases outside the gene matches: 6. CDR1 GTSNPN and CDR2 SVGIG come from the germline V gene (reference sequence). Here the CDR3 DNA reads TGTGCCTGGAGTATAGCGGGGTTCGGTGAGCAGTTCTTC. It is translated as CAWSIAGFGEQFF.

V is TRBV3-2 and J is TRBJ2-4. TRBV3-2 constitutes a pseudogene. The CDR3 is made up of 16 amino acids. The chain's CDR3 is CASSQELGFDKNIQYF. DNA of the CDR3: TGTGCCAGCAGCCAAGAACTCGGGTTCGACAAAAACATTCAGTACTTC.